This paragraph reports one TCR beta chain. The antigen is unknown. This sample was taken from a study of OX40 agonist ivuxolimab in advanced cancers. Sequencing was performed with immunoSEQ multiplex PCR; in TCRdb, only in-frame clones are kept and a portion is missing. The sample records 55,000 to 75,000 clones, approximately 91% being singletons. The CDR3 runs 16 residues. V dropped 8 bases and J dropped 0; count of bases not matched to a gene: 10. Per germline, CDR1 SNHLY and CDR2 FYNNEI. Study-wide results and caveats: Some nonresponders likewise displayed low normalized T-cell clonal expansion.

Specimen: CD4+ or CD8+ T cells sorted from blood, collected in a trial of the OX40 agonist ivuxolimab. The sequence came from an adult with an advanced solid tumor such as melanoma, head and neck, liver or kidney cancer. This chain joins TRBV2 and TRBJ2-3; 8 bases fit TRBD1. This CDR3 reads CASRQGLGPSTDTQYF. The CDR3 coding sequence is TGTGCCAGCCGACAGGGGCTGGGGCCCAGCACAGATACGCAGTATTTT.